Listed here are 29 T cell receptor beta chains from one sample, sequenced in a study of T-cell memory formation after mild COVID-19. Each CDR3 protein gets one entry after TCRdb re-called the 5' RACE reads with MiXCR. Here the sample spans 150,000 to 200,000 distinct CDR3 sequences, 16% being singletons. Sequencing was done on a sample of PBMCs or a T cell subset sorted from them (not recorded which). Source of these receptors: an adult woman who had mild COVID-19 (a few samples of this study predate the infection). Cell type and time point are not known.

The chain employs TRBV9 and TRBJ2-1, with D possibly matching TRBD2 (6 bases). CDR3 length equals 13 residues. V lost 0 bases, J lost 10 bases, and 11 bases lay in between. From germline, CDR1 is SGDLS and CDR2 YYNGEE. This CDR3 is CASSVERAGEQFF. CDR3 DNA sequence: TGTGCCAGCAGCGTAGAACGGGCGGGAGAGCAGTTCTTC.

The V gene is TRBV5-4, the J gene TRBJ2-2; 12 bases are shared with TRBD2. The CDR3 has 17 amino acids. The germline CDR1 and CDR2 sequences are SGHNT and YYREEE (reference sequence). The junction had 5 bases not matched to a gene; V was cut back by 3 bases and J by 2 bases. In DNA, the CDR3 is TGTGCCAGCAGCTCCGGGACTAGCGGGTTCAACACCGGGGAGCTGTTTTTT. This translates into CASSSGTSGFNTGELFF.

This chain connects TRBV9 to TRBJ1-4, with D possibly matching TRBD1 (6 bases). Trimming removed 0 bases from V and 8 bases from J, with 17 bases in between. CDR1 is SGDLS, CDR2 YYNGEE, per germline. The CDR3 consists of 16 residues. CDR3 sequence: CASSVGRSQGKEKLFF. The CDR3 bases are TGTGCCAGCAGCGTAGGGAGATCCCAGGGGAAGGAAAAACTGTTTTTT. Filled out from reference TRBV9 and TRBJ1-4, the complete variable domain reads DSGVTQTPKHLITATGQRVTLRCSPRSGDLSVYWYQQSLDQGLQFLIQYYNGEERAKGNILERFSAQQFPDLHSELNLSSLELGDSALYFCASSVGRSQGKEKLFFGSGTQLSVL.

This sequence joins TRBV12-3 or TRBV12-4 and TRBJ2-7; the D is unclear. The CDR3 runs to 13 residues. Trimming removed 5 bases from V and 5 bases from J, with 13 bases in between. Here the CDR3 DNA reads TGTGCCAGCAGTCCGGCCCGTTTACACGAGCAGTACTTC. Translation gives CASSPARLHEQYF.

The rearrangement joins TRBV6-5 to TRBJ1-4; the D gene is possibly TRBD1 (6 bases). The CDR3 has 15 residues. The germline V gene encodes CDR1 MNHEY and CDR2 SVGAGI. The germline V and J ends were trimmed by 1 base and 6 bases, with 12 bases remaining between them. CDR3 region: CASSYLYRQDEKLFF. CDR3 nucleotide sequence: TGTGCCAGCAGTTACTTATATCGACAGGATGAAAAACTGTTTTTT.

The chain couples TRBV20-1 to TRBJ2-1, with a weak D call TRBD2 (6 bases). CDR1 DFQATT and CDR2 SNEGSKA come from the germline V gene (reference sequence). This CDR3 is 15 amino acids long. V gave up 0 bases and J gave up 0 bases, with 9 bases separating them. As DNA, the CDR3 is TGCAGTGCTAGAGATGCCGGGGGCTCCTACAATGAGCAGTTCTTC. Amino acid sequence: CSARDAGGSYNEQFF.

This clonotype was seen a handful of times. V gene TRBV18 combines with J gene TRBJ1-1; D gene ambiguous. The CDR3 totals 12 residues. CDR1 is KGHSH, CDR2 LQKENI, per germline. V dropped 3 bases and J dropped 10 bases, with 12 bases sitting between them. The CDR3 nucleotides read TGTGCCAGCTCACCGGTAAGAGGGAGAGCTTTCTTT. Protein product: CASSPVRGRAFF. The complete variable domain, with remaining parts taken from reference TRBV18 and TRBJ1-1, reads NAGVMQNPRHLVRRRGQEARLRCSPMKGHSHVYWYRQLPEEGLKFMVYLQKENIIDESGMPKERFSAEFPKEGPSILRIQQVVRGDSAAYFCASSPVRGRAFFGQGTRLTVV.

This clonotype was seen a few times. This chain joins TRBV7-9 and TRBJ1-3; no firm D call. Trimming took 2 bases from V and 1 from J, leaving 6 bases between them. The CDR3 runs to 14 residues. Germline V gene lookup returns CDR1 SEHNR and CDR2 FQNEAQ (reference sequence). The CDR3 bases are TGTGCCAGCAGCTTACTCTTTTCTGGAAACACCATATATTTT. Translation gives CASSLLFSGNTIYF.

The V gene is TRBV30, the J gene TRBJ2-3; 13 nucleotides align to TRBD2. The CDR3 runs to 16 residues. Germline CDR1 reads GTSNPN; CDR2 reads SVGIG (reference sequence). Germline trimming cut 0 bases from V and 5 bases from J; bases unmatched to any gene: 5. The CDR3 loop is CAWSVGTSGVRDTQYF. In nucleotides, the CDR3 is TGTGCCTGGAGTGTAGGGACTAGCGGGGTCCGAGATACGCAGTATTTT.

This clonotype was picked up a small number of times. V usage is TRBV12-3 or TRBV12-4 and J usage is TRBJ1-1; 7 bases map to TRBD1. V shed 1 base, J shed 10 bases, and the junction held 6 bases outside the gene matches. The CDR3 runs 13 residues. CDR3 residues: CASSLVTGAGAFF. The CDR3 region has the DNA TGTGCCAGCAGTTTAGTCACAGGGGCCGGAGCTTTCTTT.

The DNA for the CDR3 is TGTGCCAGCAGTGACTTTACAGGGGATGGCTACACCTTC. Amino acids: CASSDFTGDGYTF. The chain carries TRBV25-1 and TRBJ1-2, with 7 positions matching TRBD1. The trim removed 3 bases at V and 6 bases at J, leaving 4 bases unmatched. CDR3 length: 13 residues. Germline-derived CDR1 and CDR2 are MGHDK and SYGVNS.

This clonotype appeared a few times. The rearrangement links TRBV6-2 or TRBV6-3 to TRBJ2-3, with TRBD1 matching over 10 bases. This CDR3 has 18 residues. From germline, CDR1 is MNHEY and CDR2 SVGEGT. V gave up 6 bases and J gave up 5 bases; unmatched junction bases: 17. CDR3 nucleotide sequence: TGTGCCAGCAGGCCCCGCCAATTGACAGGGGGCGAGATAGATACGCAGTATTTT. It codes for CASRPRQLTGGEIDTQYF.

This clonotype has more than one count but fewer than ten. The gene calls are TRBV11-3 and TRBJ2-7, with D uncertain. V lost 3 bases and J 6 bases, leaving 12 bases between the germline ends. The germline V gene has CDR1 SGHNT and CDR2 YENEEA. The CDR3 contains 13 residues. The CDR3 loop reads CASSFSYRGEQYF. CDR3 coding DNA: TGTGCCAGCAGCTTTTCCTATAGAGGCGAGCAGTACTTC.

J is TRBJ2-3 and V is TRBV5-1; D is possibly TRBD1 (6 bases). V shed 2 bases and J shed 2 bases, with 15 bases lying between them. The germline CDR1 and CDR2 sequences are SGHRS and YFSETQ. The CDR3 loop spans 16 amino acids. This CDR3 reads CASSFSGHLFTDTQYF. CDR3 nucleotide sequence: TGCGCCAGCAGCTTTTCGGGACACCTATTCACAGATACGCAGTATTTT.

This clonotype was seen only a few times. V usage is TRBV5-6 and J usage is TRBJ2-2, with 9 positions matching TRBD1. Germline CDR1 and CDR2: SGHDT and YYEEEE. The CDR3 consists of 14 residues. Trimming cost V 4 bases and J 4 bases; bases outside gene matches: 2. CDR3 sequence: CASSRDRATGELFF. In nucleotides, the CDR3 is TGTGCCAGCAGCAGGGACAGGGCCACCGGGGAGCTGTTTTTT.

This clonotype was detected a few times. This sequence joins TRBV7-9 and TRBJ2-7; 10 nucleotides match TRBD2. J gave up 6 bases and V 5 bases, and 7 bases lay outside the gene matches. The germline gives CDR1 SEHNR, CDR2 FQNEAQ (reference sequence). This CDR3 has 14 amino acids. The CDR3 protein is CASSLAASGGEQYF. In nucleotides, the CDR3 is TGTGCCAGCAGCCTCGCGGCTAGCGGGGGCGAGCAGTACTTC. The variable domain in full, completed from reference TRBV7-9 and TRBJ2-7, reads DTGVSQNPRHKITKRGQNVTFRCDPISEHNRLYWYRQTLGQGPEFLTYFQNEAQLEKSRLLSDRFSAERPKGSFSTLEIQRTEQGDSAMYLCASSLAASGGEQYFGPGTRLTVT.

This clonotype came up a few times. The V call is TRBV15, the J call TRBJ2-1; TRBD2 matches 9 bases. From germline, CDR1 is LNHNV and CDR2 YYDKDF (reference sequence). The CDR3 extends over 16 amino acids. The V gene end was trimmed by 0 bases and the J gene end by 2 bases; junction bases not matched to a gene: 2. Here the CDR3 reads CATSREASGAYNEQFF. The CDR3 coding sequence is TGTGCCACCAGCAGAGAGGCTAGCGGGGCCTACAATGAGCAGTTCTTC. Looking up the rest from reference TRBV15 and TRBJ2-1 gives the full variable domain: DAMVIQNPRYQVTQFGKPVTLSCSQTLNHNVMYWYQQKSSQAPKLLFHYYDKDFNNEADTPDNFQSRRPNTSFCFLDIRSPGLGDTAMYLCATSREASGAYNEQFFGPGTRLTVL.

The V call is TRBV5-1, the J call TRBJ2-3; D is ambiguous. The V end lost 6 bases, the J end lost 2 bases, and 7 bases lay between the germline ends. The CDR3 runs 12 residues. The V gene's germline CDR1 is SGHRS and CDR2 YFSETQ. The CDR3 nucleotides are TGCGCCAGCAACAGTTACACAGATACGCAGTATTTT. Protein sequence: CASNSYTDTQYF.

The chain recombines TRBV6-2 or TRBV6-3 with TRBJ2-3; TRBD2 matches at 7 bases. This CDR3 is 17 amino acids long. CDR1 MNHEY and CDR2 SVGEGT come from the germline V gene. Germline trimming cut 3 bases from V and 2 bases from J; bases unmatched to any gene: 11. CDR3 protein: CASSYRASGALTDTQYF. CDR3 DNA: TGTGCCAGCAGTTATCGGGCTAGCGGAGCTCTCACAGATACGCAGTATTTT.

This clonotype was picked up many times. The genes are TRBV12-3 or TRBV12-4 and TRBJ2-7; D is unclear. The V and J ends lost 2 bases and 1 base respectively, with 6 bases between them. The CDR3 spans 13 residues. The CDR3, as DNA: TGTGCCAGCAGTTTACTGGGATCCTACGAGCAGTACTTC. It is translated as CASSLLGSYEQYF.

This clonotype occurred a few times. The chain links TRBV6-2 or TRBV6-3 to TRBJ2-7, with TRBD2 matching 8 bases. Germline trimming cut 7 bases from V and 4 bases from J; bases unmatched to any gene: 6. The CDR3 is 13 amino acids. Germline values: CDR1 MNHEY, CDR2 SVGEGT. In DNA, the CDR3 is TGTGCCAGCATCCGGACTAGCCCGTACGAGCAGTACTTC. Its protein is CASIRTSPYEQYF.

In DNA, the CDR3 is TGTGCCAGCAGCCCCCGCTCAGGGAATTCACCCCTCCACTTT. As protein: CASSPRSGNSPLHF. The J gene is TRBJ1-6, the V gene TRBV11-2; the D gene is possibly TRBD1 (5 bases). Looked up from germline, CDR1 is SGHAT and CDR2 is FQNNGV. V lost 5 bases and J lost 7, with 12 bases in between. The CDR3 is made up of 14 amino acids.

The DNA of the CDR3 is TGTGCCAGCAGCCAAGGGGGGCTTAACACCATATATTTT. Residues: CASSQGGLNTIYF. J is TRBJ1-3 and V is TRBV3-1, with D perhaps TRBD1 (6 bases). The ends were cut back, 1 base at V and 7 bases at J, with 8 bases in the middle. CDR1 and CDR2 (germline): LGHDT, YNNKEL (reference sequence). CDR3 length: 13 amino acids.

A few counts support this clonotype. The rearrangement joins TRBV10-3 to TRBJ2-5, with 8 bases identical to TRBD2. The length of the CDR3 is 14 residues. Germline-derived CDR1 and CDR2 are ENHRY and SYGVKD. Trimming at V came to 5 bases and at J to 1 base, leaving 3 bases not matched to a gene. CDR3 amino acids: CAISPTSAQETQYF. CDR3 coding DNA: TGTGCCATCAGTCCGACTAGCGCCCAAGAGACCCAGTACTTC.

This chain uses TRBV2 with TRBJ1-1; 8 bases match TRBD1. The J segment lost 10 bases and the V segment lost 2 bases, leaving 9 bases of the junction unmatched. Germline CDR1 and CDR2: SNHLY and FYNNEI. This CDR3 comprises 14 residues. Here the CDR3 reads CASSENSGGVGAFF. CDR3 in DNA: TGTGCCAGCAGTGAAAATTCAGGGGGCGTAGGAGCTTTCTTT.

This clonotype was seen a handful of times. This chain links TRBV29-1 with TRBJ1-2, with 8 bases lining up with TRBD1. Germline V gene data show CDR1 as SQVTM and CDR2 as ANQGSEA. The CDR3 has 13 amino acids. V gave up 4 bases and J gave up 3 bases; unmatched junction bases: 4. The CDR3 nucleotides are TGCAGCGTTGGGACAGGGATTCACTATGGCTACACCTTC. This codes for CSVGTGIHYGYTF.

The chain employs TRBV20-1 and TRBJ2-3; no firm D call. The CDR3 extends over 12 amino acids. V was trimmed by 5 bases and J by 6 bases, leaving 12 bases between them. Per germline, CDR1 DFQATT and CDR2 SNEGSKA (reference sequence). Written as DNA, the CDR3 is TGCAGTGCTGGGCCCAAGTGGGATACGCAGTATTTT. It encodes CSAGPKWDTQYF.

This clonotype was picked up a small number of times. V usage is TRBV7-2 and J usage is TRBJ2-7; D gene unclear. Germline CDR1 SGHTA, CDR2 FQGNSA. Trimming pared 3 bases from V and 2 bases from J, leaving 11 bases between. This CDR3 region has 14 residues. Written as DNA, the CDR3 is TGTGCCAGCAGCTTTTTCGGCAGGCCCTACGAGCAGTACTTC. Its translation: CASSFFGRPYEQYF.

The sample holds many counts of this clonotype. The chain links TRBV7-8 to TRBJ2-3; D gene ambiguous. There are 14 residues in the CDR3. Trimming pared 4 bases from V and 4 bases from J, leaving 12 bases between. Germline loops: CDR1 SGHVS, CDR2 FQNEAQ. The chain's CDR3 is CASSSTAWADTQYF. As DNA, the CDR3 is TGTGCCAGCAGCTCCACAGCCTGGGCAGATACGCAGTATTTT.